Below are 32 T cell receptor beta chains sequenced from a single sample in a study of CD8 T cells in ankylosing spondylitis (dated by TCRdb to between 2016 and 2019). Library preparation was by 5' RACE. These reads were obtained on an Illumina HiSeq 2500. Starting from the raw public reads, TCRdb applied fastp trimming at Q25, assembled clones with MiXCR and retained in-frame beta chains. Rows merge per CDR3 protein into single entries with the most common DNA and genes. The sample has approximately 69,000 distinct CDR3 sequences on record, approximately 5.3% of them singletons. The ten largest account for roughly 2.3% of the sample. The specimen was blood, either unsorted or a sorted T cell fraction (not recorded which). All receptors derive from a male donor with ankylosing spondylitis or in good health (not recorded which).

In its sample, this clonotype was seen many times. The chain joins TRBV9 to TRBJ2-3, with TRBD2 identical over 9 bases. The ends lost 1 base at V and 2 bases at J; junction bases unmatched: 5. CDR3 length: 16 amino acids. Germline assignment: CDR1 SGDLS and CDR2 YYNGEE. DNA of the CDR3: TGTGCCAGCAGCGTATCCGGGACTAGCAACACAGATACGCAGTATTTT. This codes for CASSVSGTSNTDTQYF.

Many counts were recorded for this clonotype. The V call is TRBV6-5, the J call TRBJ1-6; a weak D match, TRBD1 (5 bases). Germline V gene data show CDR1 as MNHEY and CDR2 as SVGAGI. Trimming cost V 2 bases and J 4 bases, with 9 bases left between them. This CDR3 has 15 residues. CDR3 region: CASSYGDSYNSPLHF. Here the CDR3 DNA reads TGTGCCAGCAGTTACGGAGACAGTTATAATTCACCCCTCCACTTT.

J is TRBJ2-2 and V is TRBV25-1; the D is unclear. Germline V lookup: CDR1 MGHDK, CDR2 SYGVNS. V dropped 1 base and J dropped 0 bases, with 6 bases sitting between them. The CDR3 covers 15 residues. CDR3 sequence: CASSEFPTNTGELFF. CDR3 in DNA: TGTGCCAGCAGTGAATTTCCCACGAACACCGGGGAGCTGTTTTTT.

This clonotype was seen many times. The genes are TRBV29-1 and TRBJ2-1, with 11 bases identical to TRBD2. Germline assignment: CDR1 SQVTM and CDR2 ANQGSEA. J lost 7 bases, V lost 2 bases, and 13 bases had no gene match. The CDR3 spans 17 residues. The CDR3 is CSVEIPFSGGALNEQFF. CDR3 nucleotide sequence: TGCAGCGTTGAAATACCCTTTAGCGGGGGGGCGTTGAATGAGCAGTTCTTC.

The sample holds many counts of this clonotype. This chain joins TRBV6-1 and TRBJ2-1, with TRBD1 matching 11 bases. Germline lookup yields CDR1 MNHNS and CDR2 SASEGT. The V segment lost 7 bases and the J segment 6 bases; nucleotides outside the gene matches: 11. The CDR3 length is 16 residues. For the CDR3, the DNA is TGTGCCAGCACCACAGGGACAGGGGGGAAAGGCAATGAGCAGTTCTTC. It specifies CASTTGTGGKGNEQFF.

This clonotype has at least ten counts. The chain has TRBV9 and TRBJ1-2, with a possible D match to TRBD1 (5 bases). CDR1 and CDR2 (germline): SGDLS, YYNGEE. V gave up 0 bases and J gave up 4 bases, with 16 bases separating them. The CDR3 covers 16 residues. The CDR3 DNA sequence: TGTGCCAGCAGCGTAGCGGACACCACCTGGGGCTATGGCTACACCTTC. Its translation is CASSVADTTWGYGYTF.

Points on this clonotype: A read error may be the cause here, since a much bigger clone is one base away. The J gene is TRBJ2-7, the V gene TRBV3-1; D unclear. Looked up from germline, CDR1 is LGHDT and CDR2 is YNNKEL (reference sequence). There are 15 residues in the CDR3. The CDR3 protein is CASCQDASSWDEQYF. CDR3 DNA: TGTGCCAGCTGCCAAGACGCCAGCTCGTGGGACGAGCAGTACTTC.

This clonotype was counted many times. This chain joins TRBV18 and TRBJ2-3, with TRBD1 identical over 10 bases. Unmatched junction bases numbered 8, after V lost 5 bases and J lost 6 bases. The germline CDR1 and CDR2 sequences are KGHSH and LQKENI. CDR3 length equals 15 residues. The CDR3 loop is CASSSRTGGEDTQYF. Here the CDR3 DNA reads TGTGCCAGCTCATCCCGGACAGGGGGTGAGGATACGCAGTATTTT.

This clonotype was counted many times. The rearrangement links TRBV11-1 to TRBJ2-7, with TRBD2 as a possible D gene (5 bases). The CDR3 sequence is 14 residues long. The V and J ends lost 4 bases and 5 bases respectively, with 15 bases between them. Germline V gives CDR1 SGHAT, CDR2 FQDESV (reference sequence). CDR3 sequence reads: CASSSPGPADEQYF. CDR3 coding DNA: TGTGCCAGCAGCTCCCCCGGGCCAGCGGACGAGCAGTACTTC.

This clonotype was seen repeatedly, ten times or more. This sequence joins TRBV5-1 and TRBJ1-1; D call uncertain. CDR3 length equals 15 residues. The germline CDR1 and CDR2 sequences are SGHRS and YFSETQ. V was pared by 2 bases and J by 2 bases, with 13 bases between. CDR3 DNA sequence: TGCGCCAGCAGCTTACATTACAGCGATAACACTGAAGCTTTCTTT. Translated: CASSLHYSDNTEAFF. Filled out from reference TRBV5-1 and TRBJ1-1, the complete variable domain reads KAGVTQTPRYLIKTRGQQVTLSCSPISGHRSVSWYQQTPGQGLQFLFEYFSETQRNKGNFPGRFSGRQFSNSRSEMNVSTLELGDSALYLCASSLHYSDNTEAFFGQGTRLTVV.

Ten or more counts support this clonotype. The junction differs from germline at one of its ends, possibly a read error. The gene calls are TRBV20-1 and TRBJ2-1; no firm D call. Germline V gene sequence: CDR1 DFQATT, CDR2 SNEGSKA (reference sequence). This CDR3 is 12 amino acids long. DNA for the CDR3: TGCAGTGCCAGAGTTCCAGAAGGGTCAGTGTTCTTC. The encoded protein is CSARVPEGSVFF.

The V and J genes are TRBV12-3 or TRBV12-4 and TRBJ2-5, with 9 bases aligning to TRBD1. This CDR3 spans 14 amino acids. V dropped 6 bases and J dropped 7; count of bases not matched to a gene: 9. Here the CDR3 DNA reads TGTGCCAGCAGGCCGGGACAGGGAATCGGGACCCAGTACTTC. It translates to CASRPGQGIGTQYF.

CDR3: CASSLGRGLQETQYF. In nucleotides, the CDR3 is TGTGCCAGCAGCTTAGGGAGGGGGCTCCAAGAGACCCAGTACTTC. The chain has TRBV7-2 and TRBJ2-5, with D perhaps matching TRBD1 (7 bases). V dropped 1 base and J dropped 1 base, with 10 bases sitting between them. The CDR3 runs to 15 residues. The germline gives CDR1 SGHTA, CDR2 FQGNSA.

This clonotype was counted ten times or more. V is TRBV5-4 and J is TRBJ1-1; 12 nucleotides line up with TRBD1. The germline gives CDR1 SGHNT, CDR2 YYREEE (reference sequence). The CDR3 consists of 15 residues. Trimming cost V 4 bases and J 3 bases; bases outside gene matches: 4. The CDR3 coding sequence is TGTGCCAGCAGCGGAGGGACAGGGGGCTACACTGAAGCTTTCTTT. As protein: CASSGGTGGYTEAFF.

This clonotype was found many times. J is TRBJ2-3 and V is TRBV7-8; 8 positions match TRBD1. V lost 2 bases and J lost 0; bases outside the gene matches: 4. CDR1 is SGHVS, CDR2 FQNEAQ, per germline. The CDR3 sequence is 16 residues long. CDR3 nucleotide sequence: TGTGCCAGCAGCTTAAGGACAGGGTTTAGCACAGATACGCAGTATTTT. This gives the protein CASSLRTGFSTDTQYF.

Ten or more counts support this clonotype. The V gene is TRBV2, the J gene TRBJ2-7, with D maybe TRBD2 (7 bases). Deletions cut 2 bases from V and 4 bases from J, with 15 bases between. This CDR3 is 15 amino acids long. Germline V gene data show CDR1 as SNHLY and CDR2 as FYNNEI. CDR3 bases: TGTGCCAGCAGTGAAATACGGGGGGCAAGTTACGAGCAGTACTTC. It specifies CASSEIRGASYEQYF.

This clonotype was recorded at least ten times. The genes are TRBV14 and TRBJ2-5; 7 bases align to TRBD1. V trimming: 2 bases; J trimming: 5 bases; junction bases outside the gene matches: 2. Germline V lookup: CDR1 SGHDN, CDR2 FVKESK. This CDR3 has 13 residues. The CDR3 nucleotides are TGTGCCAGCAGCCAAACAGGGGACGAGACCCAGTACTTC. Translated: CASSQTGDETQYF.

This clonotype was counted between two and nine times. V gene TRBV18 combines with J gene TRBJ1-1; 7 bases align to TRBD1. The V and J ends lost 0 bases and 0 bases, in that order; junction bases with no gene match: 10. This CDR3 is 18 amino acids long. Germline V CDR1 and CDR2: KGHSH, LQKENI. The CDR3 bases are TGTGCCAGCTCACCACCGGGTCAGGGGGGTACAATGAACACTGAAGCTTTCTTT. It translates to CASSPPGQGGTMNTEAFF.

This clonotype was detected ten times or more. This chain connects TRBV20-1 to TRBJ2-7; the D gene is possibly TRBD1 (5 bases). The germline V gene encodes CDR1 DFQATT and CDR2 SNEGSKA (reference sequence). CDR3 size: 14 residues. The V end was cut by 1 base, the J end by 1 base, with 11 bases between. The CDR3 DNA reads TGCAGTGCTAGAGGCCCCACAGGTTCCTACGAGCAGTACTTC. Translating gives CSARGPTGSYEQYF.

The sample holds many counts of this clonotype. The chain recombines TRBV28 with TRBJ2-5; 9 nucleotides agree with TRBD1. The V and J ends lost 5 bases and 1 base, in that order; junction bases with no gene match: 11. Germline V gene data show CDR1 as MDHEN and CDR2 as SYDVKM. The CDR3 is 17 amino acids. CDR3 in DNA: TGTGCCAGCAGTCCCGGGACAGGGCGGGATCTCCAAGAGACCCAGTACTTC. Amino acids: CASSPGTGRDLQETQYF. The whole variable domain, filled in from reference TRBV28 and TRBJ2-5, reads DVKVTQSSRYLVKRTGEKVFLECVQDMDHENMFWYRQDPGLGLRLIYFSYDVKMKEKGDIPEGYSVSREKKERFSLILESASTNQTSMYLCASSPGTGRDLQETQYFGPGTRLLVL.

This clonotype was counted at least ten times. The genes are TRBV5-1 and TRBJ2-5; 8 positions agree with TRBD1. V was pared by 3 bases and J by 4 bases, with 5 bases of the junction left unmatched. Germline-derived CDR1 and CDR2 are SGHRS and YFSETQ. The CDR3 totals 14 residues. CDR3 sequence (DNA): TGCGCCAGCAGCTGGACAGGGTCAGGAGAGACCCAGTACTTC. Its translation: CASSWTGSGETQYF.

This clonotype was detected many times. The V gene is TRBV6-1, the J gene TRBJ1-2; no firm D call. Trimming took off 8 bases at V and 6 bases at J, with 7 bases between the two ends. The CDR3 extends over 10 amino acids. Germline lookup yields CDR1 MNHNS and CDR2 SASEGT. The DNA of the CDR3 is TGTGCCAGCGGGTGGGATGGCTACACCTTC. Amino acids: CASGWDGYTF.

This clonotype was found many times. V gene TRBV10-3 combines with J gene TRBJ1-1; D is possibly TRBD1 (5 bases). Trimming shortened V by 4 bases and J by 6 bases, and 12 bases separated the two germline ends. Per the germline V gene, CDR1 is ENHRY and CDR2 is SYGVKD. The CDR3 has 13 residues. CDR3 sequence reads: CAISASVGPEAFF. The DNA for the CDR3 is TGTGCCATCAGTGCATCTGTGGGGCCTGAAGCTTTCTTT.

Ten or more counts support this clonotype. The chain recombines TRBV14 with TRBJ1-1; D uncertain. The CDR3 contains 15 residues. The V gene lost 4 bases and the J gene lost 1 base, with 13 bases spanning the gap. Germline V gene data show CDR1 as SGHDN and CDR2 as FVKESK. The CDR3 coding sequence is TGTGCCAGCAGCCCCCTTGGGCGGGAGAACACTGAAGCTTTCTTT. Its translation is CASSPLGRENTEAFF.

This clonotype has ten or more counts. The chain links TRBV5-1 to TRBJ2-7, with 9 nucleotides matching TRBD2. The J segment lost 0 bases and the V segment lost 6 bases, leaving 4 bases of the junction unmatched. CDR1 and CDR2 from the germline V gene are SGHRS and YFSETQ. This CDR3 comprises 14 residues. The CDR3 nucleotides read TGCGCCAGCACCATAGCGGGGGACTCCTACGAGCAGTACTTC. Residues: CASTIAGDSYEQYF.

This clonotype has a count of ten or more. V usage is TRBV21-1 and J usage is TRBJ2-1; TRBD1 is the table's D call, not checked against the DNA. TRBV21-1 corresponds to a pseudogene. The length of the CDR3 is 11 residues. CDR3 in amino acids: CASSPREEQFF. In DNA form, the CDR3 reads TGTGCCAGCAGCCCCCGGGAGGAGCAGTTCTTC.

This clonotype showed up many times. V usage is TRBV7-8 and J usage is TRBJ2-1, with 13 bases identical to TRBD2. Germline V gene sequence: CDR1 SGHVS, CDR2 FQNEAQ. V lost 5 bases to trimming and J lost 4 bases; unmatched junction nucleotides: 2. The CDR3 loop spans 15 amino acids. CDR3 sequence: CASSPGLAGYNEQFF. The DNA for the CDR3 is TGTGCCAGCAGCCCGGGACTAGCGGGGTACAATGAGCAGTTCTTC.

The sample holds many counts of this clonotype. Here the CDR3 reads CASSLSTDTQYF. In DNA, the CDR3 is TGCGCCAGCAGCTTAAGCACAGATACGCAGTATTTT. The rearrangement uses TRBV5-1 and TRBJ2-3; D call uncertain. Germline V gene sequence: CDR1 SGHRS, CDR2 YFSETQ. The CDR3 is 12 residues long. Trimming pared 2 bases from V and 0 bases from J, leaving 1 base between.

This clonotype was seen at least ten times. The rearrangement uses TRBV11-2 and TRBJ2-5; 8 nucleotides align to TRBD2. CDR3 size: 15 residues. J gave up 1 base and V 3 bases, and 4 bases lay outside the gene matches. CDR1 is SGHAT and CDR2 is FQNNGV in the germline V gene. The CDR3 bases are TGTGCCAGCAGCTTGGGCGGGGGGACCCAAGAGACCCAGTACTTC. This gives the protein CASSLGGGTQETQYF.

This clonotype appeared many times. This chain links TRBV28 with TRBJ1-5, with D possibly being TRBD1 (6 bases). V gave up 10 bases and J gave up 6 bases, with 16 bases separating them. Germline V gene sequence: CDR1 MDHEN, CDR2 SYDVKM. The CDR3 contains 13 residues. CDR3 amino acids: CAIRGHSAQPQHF. CDR3 nucleotide sequence: TGTGCCATCAGGGGACACTCTGCTCAGCCCCAGCATTTT.

This clonotype showed up many times. V is TRBV14 and J is TRBJ1-5; D is unclear. Trimming cost V 2 bases and J 5 bases, with 13 bases left between them. The CDR3 loop spans 15 amino acids. The germline V gene has CDR1 SGHDN and CDR2 FVKESK. CDR3 DNA sequence: TGTGCCAGCAGCCAAAGGCGGTGGGAGGATCAGCCCCAGCATTTT. Translated: CASSQRRWEDQPQHF.

This clonotype came up many times. The gene calls are TRBV3-1 and TRBJ2-1, with 9 bases that match TRBD2. J lost 7 bases, V lost 4 bases, and 5 bases had no gene match. The length of the CDR3 is 14 residues. The germline CDR1 and CDR2 sequences are LGHDT and YNNKEL (reference sequence). The CDR3 DNA sequence: TGTGCCAGCAGCCGGCTAGCGGGGCCTAATGAGCAGTTCTTC. This translates into CASSRLAGPNEQFF.